This T cell receptor beta chain was identified during a study of identical twins. The donor group consisted entirely of healthy Caucasians. J lost 8 bases, V lost 1 base, and 13 bases had no gene match. The CDR3 runs 18 residues. In germline, CDR1 is MGHRA, CDR2 YSYEKL. This clonotype has only a few counts. Its specificity is not known. TCRdb passed the 5' RACE reads through MiXCR, listing each CDR3 protein once. This table has roughly 1,500,000 distinct CDR3 sequences, roughly 35% appearing once. Study results and caveats: There was an excess of low generation probability in the out-of-frame alpha sequences that twins shared. Memory repertoires lacked the insertion deficit that abundant cord blood beta clonotypes showed.

V is TRBV4-1 and J is TRBJ1-6; the match to TRBD1 covers 8 bases. The origin of this receptor is a newborn girl in good health. The sample taken for sequencing was cord blood. CDR3 bases: TGCGCCAGCAGCCAAGGAATGAGGACAGGGCCCTCTTATTCACCCCTCCACTTT. It encodes CASSQGMRTGPSYSPLHF.